A selection of T cell receptor beta chains follows, all from one sample in a study of naive and memory T cell subsets. Using its own MiXCR run on the 5' RACE reads, TCRdb lists one record per CDR3 protein. In the table there are 50,000 to 65,000 distinct CDR3 sequences, 6.5% to 8.5% of which are singletons. Receptors were obtained from a female donor in good health. CDR3s include the opening cysteine and the closing phenylalanine or tryptophan. Fields, in order: V gene, CDR3 length, clone size, D gene, J gene, CDR3 protein, CDR3 DNA. The D gene is left open where the match is weak. Clone size, where shown, is once, few, many, or a class for clones that have expanded.

TRBV5-1	14	many	.	TRBJ1-1	CASSSTPGVAEAFF	TGCGCCAGCAGCTCAACCCCGGGGGTCGCTGAAGCTTTCTTT
TRBV6-2/TRBV6-3	12	.	.	TRBJ2-1	CASRSTLNEQFF	TGTGCCAGCAGATCAACCCTCAATGAGCAGTTCTTC
TRBV5-4	16	few	.	TRBJ1-1	CASSFLRGRMNTEAFF	TGTGCCAGCAGCTTTTTGAGGGGCAGGATGAACACTGAAGCTTTCTTT
TRBV7-8	14	.	TRBD1	TRBJ1-1	CASSPGGAGAEAFF	TGTGCCAGCAGCCCAGGGGGGGCAGGGGCTGAAGCTTTCTTT
TRBV28	14	many	.	TRBJ1-5	CASGYPGGYQPQHF	TGTGCCAGCGGCTACCCGGGCGGATATCAGCCCCAGCATTTT
TRBV6-4	14	.	.	TRBJ2-5	CASSRGAWEETQYF	TGTGCCAGCAGTAGGGGGGCCTGGGAAGAGACCCAGTACTTC
TRBV6-6	14	many	.	TRBJ1-5	CASSARGENQPQHF	TGTGCCAGCAGTGCCCGGGGGGAAAATCAGCCCCAGCATTTT
TRBV3-1	16	.	.	TRBJ2-2	CASSLRRTLAPGELFF	TGTGCCAGCAGCCTAAGACGGACCCTCGCCCCCGGGGAGCTGTTTTTT
TRBV6-1	13	few	.	TRBJ2-5	CASSEGVAETQYF	TGTGCCAGCAGCGAGGGGGTGGCGGAGACCCAGTACTTC
TRBV9	13	few	.	TRBJ2-7	CASSVSGSGEQYF	TGTGCCAGCAGCGTCTCGGGGTCCGGCGAGCAGTACTTC
TRBV20-1	15	many	TRBD1	TRBJ1-5	CSARTGTGFGQPQHF	TGCAGTGCTAGGACCGGGACAGGGTTCGGTCAGCCCCAGCATTTT
TRBV10-3	14	few	TRBD2	TRBJ2-5	CATTSGGNLETQYF	TGTGCCACCACTAGCGGGGGGAACCTCGAGACCCAGTACTTC
TRBV14	17	few	.	TRBJ1-4	CASSQVPGARNNEKLFF	TGTGCCAGCAGCCAAGTCCCCGGAGCCCGAAATAATGAAAAACTGTTTTTT
TRBV7-9	13	many	.	TRBJ1-2	CASSSSRSYGYTF	TGTGCCAGCAGCTCCAGTAGGTCCTATGGCTACACCTTC
TRBV7-9	14	few	.	TRBJ2-3	CASSFDRGPDTQYF	TGTGCCAGCAGCTTTGACCGGGGGCCAGATACGCAGTATTTT
TRBV29-1	14	.	TRBD2	TRBJ2-5	CSLWVGEGGETQYF	TGCAGCCTATGGGTAGGGGAGGGAGGAGAGACCCAGTACTTC
TRBV27	13	few	.	TRBJ1-2	CASSLSTNYGYTF	TGTGCCAGCAGTTTATCTACTAACTATGGCTACACCTTC
TRBV7-8	13	many	.	TRBJ2-2	CASAQQGTGELFF	TGTGCCAGCGCACAACAGGGTACCGGGGAGCTGTTTTTT
TRBV6-5	17	few	.	TRBJ2-4	CASSYSTVLGAKNIQYF	TGTGCCAGCAGTTACTCGACAGTCCTGGGGGCCAAAAACATTCAGTACTTC
TRBV4-3	13	few	.	TRBJ2-1	CASSQDEVGKKFF	TGCGCCAGCAGCCAAGACGAAGTAGGGAAGAAGTTCTTC
TRBV6-5	14	.	.	TRBJ2-7	CASRVTGEAYEQYF	TGTGCCAGCAGGGTTACAGGGGAGGCCTACGAGCAGTACTTC
TRBV25-1	14	many	.	TRBJ1-1	CASSASYRPIEAFF	TGTGCCAGCAGTGCGTCCTACCGCCCGATTGAAGCTTTCTTT
TRBV4-3	18	.	.	TRBJ1-2	CASSQDLSLTGRLNGYTF	TGCGCCAGCAGCCAAGATCTTTCCCTCACAGGGAGGCTAAATGGCTACACCTTC
TRBV15	15	many	.	TRBJ1-6	CATSRDLDKSSPLHF	TGTGCCACCAGCAGAGATCTCGACAAGAGTTCACCCCTCCACTTT
TRBV5-4	13	many	TRBD1	TRBJ1-1	CASSSDRGTEAFF	TGTGCCAGCAGCTCGGACAGGGGGACTGAAGCTTTCTTT
TRBV15	14	few	TRBD1	TRBJ1-5	CATSGDRENQPQHF	TGTGCCACCAGCGGGGACAGGGAGAATCAGCCCCAGCATTTT
TRBV3-1	15	few	TRBD2	TRBJ2-3	CASSPSSGGTDTQYF	TGTGCCAGCAGCCCCTCAAGCGGGGGCACAGATACGCAGTATTTT
TRBV20-1	16	.	TRBD1	TRBJ2-3	CSATLGGRVVTDTQYF	TGCAGTGCCACACTAGGGGGCAGGGTGGTCACCGATACGCAGTATTTT
TRBV20-1	16	.	TRBD2	TRBJ2-3	CSARDTGLAGRDTQYF	TGCAGTGCTAGAGATACGGGACTAGCGGGGAGGGATACGCAGTATTTT
TRBV29-1	13	few	TRBD1	TRBJ1-2	CSVESQGAGGYTF	TGCAGCGTTGAGTCACAGGGGGCGGGTGGCTACACCTTC
TRBV27	13	few	.	TRBJ1-2	CASSLRGAGGDTF	TGTGCCAGCAGTTTAAGGGGGGCTGGGGGCGACACCTTC